A selection of T cell receptor beta chains follows, all from one sample in a study of blood T cell repertoires in COVID-19. TCRdb's copy holds only in-frame clones and misses some; the assay was immunoSEQ multiplex PCR. This sample has some 320,000 clones, with 87% found just once. The sequenced sample consisted of PBMCs or T cells enriched from blood (not recorded which). Receptor source: a woman aged 25 to 39 who had recovered from COVID-19. Both conserved end residues are part of each CDR3. The D gene is left open where the match is weak. Not all rows give a size; the values are once, few, many and, for expanded clones, a class.

v_gene	d_gene	j_gene	abundance	CDR3nt	CDR3aa
TRBV7-8	TRBD1	TRBJ1-1	few	TGTGCCAGCAGCTTCGGGACAGGGGGCACTGAAGCTTTCTTT	CASSFGTGGTEAFF
TRBV3-1/TRBV3-2	TRBD1	TRBJ1-1	.	TGTGCCACCCGGACAGGGAACACTGAAGCTTTCTTT	CATRTGNTEAFF
TRBV6-5	TRBD2	TRBJ2-1	.	TGTGCCAGCAGTTACTCGAAGTGGCGGGGGGCCTTGTTCTTC	CASSYSKWRGALFF
TRBV19	.	TRBJ1-1	.	TGTGCCAGTAGGATTATGGAGGGCCCAAACACTGAAGCTTTCTTT	CASRIMEGPNTEAFF
TRBV6-5	.	TRBJ1-4	.	TGTGCCAGCATCGGCAGGGCCTGGGAAAAACTGTTTTTT	CASIGRAWEKLFF
TRBV6-5	.	TRBJ2-3	.	TGTGCCAGCAGTTACTCCGCGGTCACAGATACGCAGTATTTT	CASSYSAVTDTQYF
TRBV9	TRBD2	TRBJ2-5	.	TGTGCCAGCAGCCTCCCGGGGGGGGGCCTGGAGACCCAGTACTTC	CASSLPGGGLETQYF
TRBV10-3	TRBD1	TRBJ2-2	.	TGTGCCATCGCTTCGAGACAGGGGCTCACCGGGGAGCTGTTTTTT	CAIASRQGLTGELFF
TRBV7-9	.	TRBJ1-3	.	TGTGCCAGCAGCCCCACGGGATTTGGAAACACCATATATTTT	CASSPTGFGNTIYF
TRBV3-1/TRBV3-2	TRBD2	TRBJ2-5	.	TGTGCCAGCAGCCTACGGACTAGCCGATCGACCCAGTACTTC	CASSLRTSRSTQYF
TRBV19	.	TRBJ1-2	.	TGTGCCAGTAGTATTGGTATACGAGTCATGCCACTATACACCTTC	CASSIGIRVMPLYTF
TRBV5-1	.	TRBJ2-2	.	TGCGCCAGCAGCTTGCAGGGGCAGATCACCGGGGAGCTGTTTTTT	CASSLQGQITGELFF
TRBV11-2	TRBD1	TRBJ1-1	.	TGTGCCAGCAGCCCCTGGGACAGGGGCGCGCCGGAAGCTTTCTTT	CASSPWDRGAPEAFF
TRBV19	TRBD1	TRBJ1-5	.	TGTGCCAGTACCCCGGAGGGACAGGGGGACGGTCAGCCCCAGCATTTT	CASTPEGQGDGQPQHF
TRBV6-5	TRBD2	TRBJ2-3	.	TGTGCCAGCAACCTTCTAGCGGGGGGAACAGATACGCAGTATTTT	CASNLLAGGTDTQYF
TRBV19	TRBD2	TRBJ2-3	.	TGTGCCAGTAGTATTCGGCGGGGGGCTTCAGATACGCAGTATTTT	CASSIRRGASDTQYF
TRBV5-1	.	TRBJ1-6	.	TGCGCCAGCAGCTTGTCTGGGACTGCTAGCTCCTATAATTCACCCCTCCACTTT	CASSLSGTASSYNSPLHF
TRBV6-5	.	TRBJ1-6	.	TGTGCCAGCAGTTCAGGGAATCGTTCACCCCTCCACTTT	CASSSGNRSPLHF
TRBV28	TRBD1	TRBJ1-4	.	TGTGCCAGCAGTTTCAAGGACAGGACAACTAATGAAAAACTGTTTTTT	CASSFKDRTTNEKLFF
TRBV7-9	.	TRBJ2-7	.	TGTGCCAGCAGCCCCATAGGGGCGGGGCCCTTAGAGCAGTACTTC	CASSPIGAGPLEQYF
TRBV24-1	.	TRBJ1-1	.	TGTGCCACCAGTGATTTACAGGACACTGAAGCTTTCTTT	CATSDLQDTEAFF
TRBV6-4	.	TRBJ2-2	.	TGTGCCAGCAGGGCGGGGAACACCGGGGAGCTGTTTTTT	CASRAGNTGELFF
TRBV10-1	TRBD1	TRBJ1-5	.	TGCGCCAGCGGGATTGACAGGGACAGCAATCAGCCCCAGCATTTT	CASGIDRDSNQPQHF